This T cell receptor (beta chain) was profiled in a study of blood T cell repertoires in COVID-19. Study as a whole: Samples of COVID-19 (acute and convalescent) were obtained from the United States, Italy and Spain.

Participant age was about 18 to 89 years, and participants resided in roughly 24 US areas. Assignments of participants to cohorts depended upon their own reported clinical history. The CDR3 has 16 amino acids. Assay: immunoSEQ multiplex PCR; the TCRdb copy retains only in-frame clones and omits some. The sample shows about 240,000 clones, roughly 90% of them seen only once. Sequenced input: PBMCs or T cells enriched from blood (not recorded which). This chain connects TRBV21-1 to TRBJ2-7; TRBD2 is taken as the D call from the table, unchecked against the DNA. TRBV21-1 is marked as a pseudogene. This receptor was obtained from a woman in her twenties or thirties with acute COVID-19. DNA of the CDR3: TGTGCCAGCAGCAAAGCCCCCGGACTACCTCAGTACGAGCAGTACTTC. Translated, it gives CASSKAPGLPQYEQYF.